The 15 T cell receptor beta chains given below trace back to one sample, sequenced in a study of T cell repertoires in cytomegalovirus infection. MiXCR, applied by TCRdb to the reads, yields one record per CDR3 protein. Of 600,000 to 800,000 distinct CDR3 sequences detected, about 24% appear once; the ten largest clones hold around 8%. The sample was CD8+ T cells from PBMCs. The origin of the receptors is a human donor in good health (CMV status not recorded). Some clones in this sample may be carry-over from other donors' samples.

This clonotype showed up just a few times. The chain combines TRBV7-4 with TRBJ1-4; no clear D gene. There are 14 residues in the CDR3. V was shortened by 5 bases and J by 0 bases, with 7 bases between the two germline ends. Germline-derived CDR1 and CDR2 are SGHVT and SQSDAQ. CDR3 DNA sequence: TGTGCCAGCAGCCCGACGGCAACTAATGAAAAACTGTTTTTT. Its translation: CASSPTATNEKLFF.

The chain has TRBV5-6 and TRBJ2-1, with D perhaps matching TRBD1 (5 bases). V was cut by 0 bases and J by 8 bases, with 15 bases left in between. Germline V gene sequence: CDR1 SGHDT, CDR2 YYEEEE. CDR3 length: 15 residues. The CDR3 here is CASSLGGLGFDEQFF. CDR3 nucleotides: TGTGCCAGCAGCTTGGGGGGCCTCGGGTTCGATGAGCAGTTCTTC.

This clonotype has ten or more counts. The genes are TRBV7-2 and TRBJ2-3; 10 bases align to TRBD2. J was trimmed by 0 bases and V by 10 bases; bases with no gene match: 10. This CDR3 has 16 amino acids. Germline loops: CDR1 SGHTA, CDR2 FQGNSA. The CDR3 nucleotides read TGTGCCACCCTAGAAGGGACTAGCGTCAGCACAGATACGCAGTATTTT. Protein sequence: CATLEGTSVSTDTQYF.

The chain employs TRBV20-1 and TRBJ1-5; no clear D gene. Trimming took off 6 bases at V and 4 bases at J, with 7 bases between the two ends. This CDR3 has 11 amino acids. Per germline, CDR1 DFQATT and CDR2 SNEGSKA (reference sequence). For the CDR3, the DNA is TGCAGTGCAATGACAAATCAGCCCCAGCATTTT. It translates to CSAMTNQPQHF.

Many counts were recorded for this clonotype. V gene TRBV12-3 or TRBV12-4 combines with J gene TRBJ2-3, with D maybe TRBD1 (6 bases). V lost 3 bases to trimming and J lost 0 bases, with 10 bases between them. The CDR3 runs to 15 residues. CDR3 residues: CASSLMGASTDTQYF. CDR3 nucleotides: TGTGCCAGCAGTTTGATGGGGGCCAGCACAGATACGCAGTATTTT.

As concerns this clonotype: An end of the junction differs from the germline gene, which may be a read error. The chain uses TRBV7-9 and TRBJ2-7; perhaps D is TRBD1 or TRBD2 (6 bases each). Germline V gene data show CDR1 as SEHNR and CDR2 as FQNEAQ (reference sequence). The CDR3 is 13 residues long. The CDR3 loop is CTSSSGASYEQYF. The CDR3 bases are TGTACCAGCAGCTCGGGGGCATCTTACGAGCAGTACTTC.

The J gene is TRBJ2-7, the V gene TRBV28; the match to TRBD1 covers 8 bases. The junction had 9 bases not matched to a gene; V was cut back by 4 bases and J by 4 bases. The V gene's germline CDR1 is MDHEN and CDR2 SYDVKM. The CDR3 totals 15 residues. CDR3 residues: CASSSPGQGFYEQYV. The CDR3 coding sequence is TGTGCCAGCAGTTCTCCCGGACAGGGATTTTACGAGCAGTACGTC.

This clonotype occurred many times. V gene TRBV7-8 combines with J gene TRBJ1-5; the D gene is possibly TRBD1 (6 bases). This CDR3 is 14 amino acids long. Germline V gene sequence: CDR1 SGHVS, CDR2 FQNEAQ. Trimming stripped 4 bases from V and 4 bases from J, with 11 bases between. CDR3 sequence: CASSYDRMNQPQHF. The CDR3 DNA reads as TGTGCCAGCAGCTATGACAGGATGAATCAGCCCCAGCATTTT.

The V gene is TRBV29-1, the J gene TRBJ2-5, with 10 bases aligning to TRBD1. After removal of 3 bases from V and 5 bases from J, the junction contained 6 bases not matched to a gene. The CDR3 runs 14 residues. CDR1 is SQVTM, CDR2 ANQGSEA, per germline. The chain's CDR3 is CSVDPGQGFETQYF. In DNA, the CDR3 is TGCAGCGTTGATCCGGGACAGGGGTTTGAGACCCAGTACTTC.

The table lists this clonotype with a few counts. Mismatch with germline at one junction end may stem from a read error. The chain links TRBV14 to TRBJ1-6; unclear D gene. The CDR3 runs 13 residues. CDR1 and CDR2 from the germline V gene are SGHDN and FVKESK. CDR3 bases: TGTGCCAGCAGCCAGTCCTTTAATTCACCCCTCCACTTT. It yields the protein CASSQSFNSPLHF.

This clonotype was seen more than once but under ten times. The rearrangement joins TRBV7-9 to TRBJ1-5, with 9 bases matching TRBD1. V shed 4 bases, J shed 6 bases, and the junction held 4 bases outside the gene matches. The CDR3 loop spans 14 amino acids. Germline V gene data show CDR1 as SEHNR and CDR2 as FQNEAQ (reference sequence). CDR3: CASSYTGGGQPQHF. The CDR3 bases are TGTGCCAGCAGCTACACAGGGGGCGGTCAGCCCCAGCATTTT.

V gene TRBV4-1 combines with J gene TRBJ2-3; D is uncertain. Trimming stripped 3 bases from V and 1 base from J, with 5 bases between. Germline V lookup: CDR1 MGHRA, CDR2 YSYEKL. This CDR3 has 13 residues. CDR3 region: CASSQRRTDTQYF. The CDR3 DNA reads TGCGCCAGCAGCCAGAGACGCACAGATACGCAGTATTTT.

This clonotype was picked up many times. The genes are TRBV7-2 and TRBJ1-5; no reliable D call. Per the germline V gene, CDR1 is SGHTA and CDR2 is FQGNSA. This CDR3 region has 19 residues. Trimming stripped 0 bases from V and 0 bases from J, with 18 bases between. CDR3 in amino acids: CASSLAPFNRDFSNQPQHF. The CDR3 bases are TGTGCCAGCAGCTTAGCCCCATTCAACCGGGATTTTAGCAATCAGCCCCAGCATTTT.

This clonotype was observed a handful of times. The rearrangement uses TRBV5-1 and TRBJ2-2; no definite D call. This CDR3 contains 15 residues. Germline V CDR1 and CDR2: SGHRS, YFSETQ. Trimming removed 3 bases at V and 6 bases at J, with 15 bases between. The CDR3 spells CASSSPGGISGELFF. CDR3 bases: TGCGCCAGCAGCTCACCCGGTGGGATCTCCGGGGAGCTGTTTTTT.

CDR3 DNA: TGTGCCACCAGCAGAGTTCGGGGGGGGACGCATGAGCAGTTCTTC. It specifies CATSRVRGGTHEQFF. The chain combines TRBV15 with TRBJ2-1; 8 bases align to TRBD2. The CDR3 has 15 residues. V lost 1 base to trimming and J lost 8 bases; unmatched junction nucleotides: 7. The germline V gene encodes CDR1 LNHNV and CDR2 YYDKDF (reference sequence).